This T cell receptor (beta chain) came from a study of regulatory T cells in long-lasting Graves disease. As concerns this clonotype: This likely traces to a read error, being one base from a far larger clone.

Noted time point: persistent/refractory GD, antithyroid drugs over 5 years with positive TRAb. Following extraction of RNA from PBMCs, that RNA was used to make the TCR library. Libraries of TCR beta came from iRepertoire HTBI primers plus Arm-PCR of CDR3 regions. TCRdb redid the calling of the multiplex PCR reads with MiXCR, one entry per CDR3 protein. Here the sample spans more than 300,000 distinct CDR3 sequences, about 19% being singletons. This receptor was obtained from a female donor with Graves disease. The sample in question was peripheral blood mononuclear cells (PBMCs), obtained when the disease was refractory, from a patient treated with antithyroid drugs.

The CDR3 DNA sequence: TGCAGTGTCCCGGACAGGGAGGTGTACAAAAACACTCAGTACTTC. Its translation: CSVPDREVYKNTQYF. The chain couples TRBV20-1 to TRBJ2-5; 8 bases agree with TRBD1. Germline V gives CDR1 DFQATT, CDR2 SNEGSKA (reference sequence). The junction had 21 bases not matched to a gene; V was cut back by 7 bases and J by 11 bases. This CDR3 has 15 residues.